This T cell receptor beta chain derives from a study of blood T cell repertoires in COVID-19 (TCRdb year 2020). Regarding the study in general: Samples covering the acute and convalescent phases of COVID-19 were provided by collaborators in the United States, Italy and Spain. The repertoires were released in a freely available public database intended as a resource for research on the immune response to SARS-CoV-2. The samples were drawn from two sources: the first 160 participants of the ongoing ImmuneRACE study, and 1,200 or so subjects contributed by 6 global collaborators. Where available, HLA class I and class II types were obtained from metadata supplied by the sample provider rather than from assay-based typing. The dataset comprised deeply sampled blood TCRbeta repertoires from subjects exposed to, actively infected with, or recovered from COVID-19. The material from the prospective study consisted of cDNA or gDNA derived from T cells, B-cell-depleted T cells, or PBMCs. The sample metadata nearly always contained a de-identified subject ID, COVID-19 status, age in years and sex. Overall study results and their limits: Clinical and demographic metadata were provided uncurated, with the amount varying by source and participant.

Whole blood was collected in K2EDTA tubes by collaborating institutions according to the institutions' own protocols. For TCRbeta analysis, collaborators shipped samples in one of three forms: frozen whole blood, isolated PBMCs, or DNA extracted from either of those sample types. TCRbeta CDR3 regions were amplified from genomic DNA using the immunoSEQ Assay, a bias-controlled multiplex PCR. The study's own analysis went as follows. Within the assay, amplification of reference gene primers was used to estimate how many nucleated cells each sample contained. To quantify the absolute abundance of each unique TCRbeta CDR3 rearrangement, sequence reads were collapsed and filtered. For each sample, productive Simpson clonality was calculated as the square root of Simpson's diversity index over productive rearrangements. Here the immuneACCESS table is served through TCRdb, limited to in-frame sequences with V and J called. Missing clones are a known gap in these copies; in checked studies unresolved V genes cover under half, and the rest lacks a known reason. V, J and clone size were drawn from that table, and D and trimming were deduced from the DNA. The sample table records roughly 100,000 clones; 84% of these occur just once. Over 10% of the sample rests with the top ten.

Worth noting for this clone: Its binding antigen is unknown. Qualities for individual bases were not recorded, and no much larger clone is one base off.

V loses 6 bases of germline sequence and J loses 8 bases, and the interval between the two ends is 16 bases. The CDR3, from cysteine to phenylalanine, totals 13 residues. Of the read, only the CDR3 DNA is kept; its 39 bases are in frame from base 1. According to the germline V gene (reference sequence), CDR1 reads MNHEY and CDR2 reads SMNVEV. The TCR originated in a human donor in a cohort sampled during active or convalescent COVID-19. This chain joins TRBV27 to TRBJ1-1; the best D guess is TRBD1, with 6 bases matching. The sample was peripheral blood. The CDR3 in this case is CASRDPRGGEAFF. In nucleotide form, the sequence is TGTGCCAGCAGAGACCCAAGGGGGGGCGAAGCTTTCTTT.